Here is one T cell receptor beta chain with its context. It lacks a known antigen. Base qualities were left out, and no much larger clone turns up one base away. The germline ends are 1 base apart after V is trimmed by 0 bases and J by 2 bases. According to the germline V gene, CDR1 reads SNHLY and CDR2 reads FYNNEI. The cysteine opens and the phenylalanine closes a CDR3 of 12 amino acids. Just the 36-base CDR3 DNA is kept, in frame starting at base 1. The sample belongs to a study of lymphopenia after photon versus proton radiotherapy (dated by TCRdb to the late 2010s). A note on the overall study: The study compared the immunological effects of photon versus proton radiation therapy in patients with gastrointestinal tumors who developed high-grade lymphopenia. A cohort of around 18 patients with gastrointestinal tumors who received either photon or proton therapy and subsequently developed lymphopenia was included. The study was designed to characterize how the impact on the immune system differs between the two radiation modalities.

Library preparation used the immunoSEQ multiplex PCR assay. T cell repertoires were profiled by deep sequencing of rearranged TCR beta loci, alongside multiparametric flow cytometry. TCRdb took this table from immuneACCESS and kept in-frame rearrangements with V and J called. Such tables lack part of the clones; where checked against another copy, unresolved V genes explain under half of the gap, and the rest is unexplained. The sample includes more than 60,000 clones, with about 90% observed a single time. The ten largest clones represent about 2% of the sample. Findings and caveats that apply to the study as a whole: Relative stability during treatment was observed in proton-treated patients, whereas loss of naive T cells and TCR diversity and gain of effector/memory populations were observed in photon-treated patients. Across the cohort, an inverse correlation was found between a larger post-nadir drop in TCR diversity and overall survival time among patients who died. The survival association was assessed only in patients who died, and better survival with proton therapy was presented by the authors as a possibility rather than a demonstrated result. After the lymphocyte count nadir, oligoclonal expansion, especially of CD8+ Temra cells, was observed in photon-treated repertoires, and the drop in diversity was driven by this expansion.

This chain is built from TRBV2 and TRBJ1-2; too little of a D gene remains to name it. The source was peripheral blood, collected from a patient treated with photon-based radiotherapy. This receptor was obtained from a man aged 40-49 years with gastric cancer. The bases read TGTGCCAGCAGTGAAGCCAACTATGGCTACACCTTC. Its amino acids are CASSEANYGYTF.